These 17 T cell receptor beta chains were all obtained from the same sample, sequenced in a study of cytomegalovirus exposure and HLA in healthy donors. Vbeta (60) and Jbeta (13) primers were used in the PCR. Only in-frame clones appear in the TCRdb table, and some are missing; sequencing was by immunoSEQ multiplex PCR. The sample includes about 110,000 clones, 69% of them seen just once. The sample comprised PBMCs. These receptors were taken from a woman aged 70-85 years in good health and CMV-seropositive.

The chain uses TRBV5-1 and TRBJ2-5, with 7 bases aligning to TRBD2. With V trimmed by 0 bases and J by 3 bases, 2 bases remained unmatched. The germline gives CDR1 SGHRS, CDR2 YFSETQ. The CDR3 loop spans 14 amino acids. CDR3 DNA: TGCGCCAGCAGCTTGGGAGCGGGAAAAGAGACCCAGTACTTC. Its translation is CASSLGAGKETQYF.

The chain employs TRBV6-6 and TRBJ1-3; D unclear. The CDR3 runs to 11 residues. The V gene lost 4 bases and the J gene lost 8 bases, with 6 bases spanning the gap. The germline CDR1 and CDR2 sequences are MNHNY and SVGAGI (reference sequence). The CDR3 DNA reads as TGTGCCAGCAGTTTTAGCGACACCATATATTTT. This gives the protein CASSFSDTIYF.

The rearrangement joins TRBV30 to TRBJ1-6; D possibly corresponds to TRBD1 (6 bases). The V gene's germline CDR1 is GTSNPN and CDR2 SVGIG (reference sequence). CDR3 length: 13 residues. V was pared by 2 bases and J by 11 bases, with 13 bases between. The CDR3 here is CAWSPGQWTPLHF. The CDR3 DNA sequence: TGTGCCTGGAGTCCTGGACAGTGGACACCCCTCCACTTT. Variable domain in full (rest from reference TRBV30 and TRBJ1-6): SQTIHQWPATLVQPVGSPLSLECTVEGTSNPNLYWYRQAAGRGLQLLFYSVGIGQISSEVPQNLSASRPQDRQFILSSKKLLLSDSGFYLCAWSPGQWTPLHFGNGTRLTVT.

The V call is TRBV6-6, the J call TRBJ1-6; D is perhaps TRBD1 (5 bases). V was clipped by 8 bases and J by 6 bases, with 11 bases between them. This CDR3 spans 13 amino acids. Per germline, CDR1 MNHNY and CDR2 SVGAGI (reference sequence). The CDR3 loop reads CASARQSNSPLHF. The CDR3 nucleotides are TGTGCCAGCGCGCGACAGAGTAATTCACCCCTCCACTTT.

The rearrangement uses TRBV5-4 and TRBJ2-7; the match to TRBD2 covers 9 bases. The germline V gene has CDR1 SGHNT and CDR2 YYREEE (reference sequence). There are 15 residues in the CDR3. Germline trimming cut 4 bases from V and 6 bases from J; bases unmatched to any gene: 11. CDR3 in DNA: TGTGCCAGCAGCCCCGCCGGGACTAGCAAGACCGAGCAGTACTTC. It encodes CASSPAGTSKTEQYF. Full variable domain (remainder filled in from reference TRBV5-4 and TRBJ2-7): ETGVTQSPTHLIKTRGQQVTLRCSSQSGHNTVSWYQQALGQGPQFIFQYYREEENGRGNFPPRFSGLQFPNYSSELNVNALELDDSALYLCASSPAGTSKTEQYFGPGTRLTVT.

This clone was picked up a small number of times. The V and J genes are TRBV6-5 and TRBJ2-5; 10 bases align to TRBD1. The CDR3 has 15 amino acids. Germline assignment: CDR1 MNHEY and CDR2 SVGAGI. The V gene end was trimmed by 2 bases and the J gene end by 9 bases; junction bases not matched to a gene: 9. CDR3 sequence (DNA): TGTGCCAGCAGTTACGCAGGGACAGGGGAAGGGGCCCAGTACTTC. Protein sequence: CASSYAGTGEGAQYF.

This chain links TRBV5-1 with TRBJ1-4; a possible D gene is TRBD1 (6 bases). V dropped 3 bases and J dropped 0 bases, with 9 bases sitting between them. The CDR3 runs to 15 residues. Germline values: CDR1 SGHRS, CDR2 YFSETQ. The CDR3 region is CASSSGDPTNEKLFF. The CDR3 nucleotides are TGCGCCAGCAGCTCAGGGGACCCAACTAATGAAAAACTGTTTTTT. The full variable domain, completed using reference TRBV5-1 and TRBJ1-4, is KAGVTQTPRYLIKTRGQQVTLSCSPISGHRSVSWYQQTPGQGLQFLFEYFSETQRNKGNFPGRFSGRQFSNSRSEMNVSTLELGDSALYLCASSSGDPTNEKLFFGSGTQLSVL.

This clone was observed a handful of times. This chain connects TRBV6-5 to TRBJ2-7; weak D call: TRBD2 (6 bases). This CDR3 has 14 amino acids. V gave up 3 bases and J gave up 5 bases, with 14 bases separating them. Germline-derived CDR1 and CDR2 are MNHEY and SVGAGI. The CDR3 sequence is CASSYGGFRNEQYF. In DNA form, the CDR3 reads TGTGCCAGCAGTTATGGGGGGTTCAGAAACGAGCAGTACTTC.

The J gene is TRBJ1-2, the V gene TRBV7-2, with 10 bases lining up with TRBD1. The CDR3 sequence is 15 residues long. After removal of 3 bases from V and 4 bases from J, the junction contained 5 bases not matched to a gene. Germline-derived CDR1 and CDR2 are SGHTA and FQGNSA. CDR3: CASSFMGQGIYGYTF. The CDR3 DNA reads as TGTGCCAGCAGCTTTATGGGACAGGGGATCTATGGCTACACCTTC. The variable domain in full, completed from reference TRBV7-2 and TRBJ1-2, reads GAGVSQSPSNKVTEKGKDVELRCDPISGHTALYWYRQSLGQGLEFLIYFQGNSAPDKSGLPSDRFSAERTGGSVSTLTIQRTQQEDSAVYLCASSFMGQGIYGYTFGSGTRLTVV.

V gene TRBV5-8 combines with J gene TRBJ1-2; 7 bases fit TRBD1. The CDR3 is 14 amino acids. J lost 0 bases, V lost 1 base, and 0 bases had no gene match. Germline CDR1 SGHTS, CDR2 YDEGEE. CDR3 nucleotides: TGTGCCAGCAGCTTGACAGGGGCTAACTATGGCTACACCTTC. This translates into CASSLTGANYGYTF.

This clone was seen a few times. J is TRBJ1-1 and V is TRBV30; 7 bases are shared with TRBD1. The CDR3 extends over 12 amino acids. Germline assignment: CDR1 GTSNPN and CDR2 SVGIG (reference sequence). V gave up 1 base and J gave up 8 bases; unmatched junction bases: 4. The CDR3 nucleotides read TGTGCCTGGAGTGCCCAGACAGGGGAAGCTTTCTTT. Translation: CAWSAQTGEAFF.

In its sample, this clone was seen once. The gene calls are TRBV30 and TRBJ1-6; possibly TRBD1 for D (5 bases). The germline V and J ends were trimmed by 3 bases and 17 bases, with 14 bases remaining between them. This CDR3 is built from 11 residues. Per germline, CDR1 GTSNPN and CDR2 SVGIG (reference sequence). CDR3 DNA: TGTGCCTGGAGCGGCGGGGGGGAGGTCCACTTT. This encodes CAWSGGGEVHF.

The chain joins TRBV6-5 to TRBJ1-1; 9 bases align to TRBD1. The germline CDR1 and CDR2 sequences are MNHEY and SVGAGI. The J segment lost 7 bases and the V segment lost 6 bases, leaving 9 bases of the junction unmatched. This CDR3 has 14 amino acids. The CDR3 reads CASRPTGTGLEAFF. DNA for the CDR3: TGTGCCAGCAGACCAACCGGGACAGGGCTTGAAGCTTTCTTT.

The rearrangement joins TRBV10-3 to TRBJ1-1; possible D gene TRBD1, 5 bases. The CDR3 runs to 14 residues. Germline V lookup: CDR1 ENHRY, CDR2 SYGVKD. The germline V and J ends were trimmed by 2 bases and 1 base, with 8 bases remaining between them. The CDR3 region has the DNA TGTGCCATCAGTGAGGGGGCGGAGAACACTGAAGCTTTCTTT. Its translation: CAISEGAENTEAFF.

J is TRBJ2-7 and V is TRBV19; 8 nucleotides line up with TRBD1. The CDR3 has 14 amino acids. V was pared by 4 bases and J by 4 bases, with 6 bases of the junction left unmatched. The germline gives CDR1 LNHDA, CDR2 SQIVND (reference sequence). The CDR3: CASSRGTGPYEQYF. The CDR3 DNA reads TGTGCCAGTAGTAGAGGGACAGGCCCGTACGAGCAGTACTTC.

The rearrangement uses TRBV19 and TRBJ1-1; 8 nucleotides align to TRBD1. The junction had 11 bases not matched to a gene; V was cut back by 10 bases and J by 1 base. Germline loops: CDR1 LNHDA, CDR2 SQIVND (reference sequence). The CDR3 is made up of 15 amino acids. CDR3 sequence: CATTLQGGRNTEAFF. The CDR3 nucleotides read TGTGCCACCACCCTACAGGGGGGGAGGAACACTGAAGCTTTCTTT.

This chain links TRBV6-6 with TRBJ1-2, with TRBD1 matching 7 bases. CDR3 size: 13 residues. V was clipped by 5 bases and J by 6 bases; unmatched bases: 6. Germline CDR1 and CDR2: MNHNY and SVGAGI (reference sequence). Written as DNA, the CDR3 is TGTGCCAGCAGTGCCAGGGGGATGGATGGCTACACCTTC. This gives the protein CASSARGMDGYTF.